The next 13 T cell receptor beta chains were all read from a single sample in a study of blood T cell repertoires in COVID-19. TCRdb keeps only in-frame clones here, not all; method: immunoSEQ multiplex PCR. The sample lists about 110,000 clones, around 83% occurring once. Material: peripheral blood. The source is a woman aged 80 or over with acute or convalescent COVID-19.

The genes are TRBV3-1 (or the pseudogene TRBV3-2) and TRBJ1-1, with D possibly being TRBD1 (6 bases). With 1 base removed from V and 4 bases from J, the gap between germline ends came to 10 bases. The germline gives CDR1 LGHDT, CDR2 YNNKEL (reference sequence). This CDR3 spans 14 amino acids. The CDR3 DNA is TGTGCCAGCAGCCAAGGGGGGCACGGCACTGAAGCTTTCTTT. It yields the protein CASSQGGHGTEAFF.

In this sample, this clone is medium-sized. The genes are TRBV2 and TRBJ1-6; 7 bases match TRBD1. The CDR3 contains 15 residues. J lost 5 bases, V lost 4 bases, and 5 bases had no gene match. Germline CDR1 is SNHLY and CDR2 is FYNNEI. CDR3 sequence reads: CASSVPTGNNSPLHF. The CDR3 DNA reads as TGTGCCAGCAGTGTCCCGACAGGGAATAATTCACCCCTCCACTTT.

V usage is TRBV19 and J usage is TRBJ1-1; D call uncertain. This CDR3 spans 14 amino acids. Germline V CDR1 and CDR2: LNHDA, SQIVND (reference sequence). V was shortened by 0 bases and J by 4 bases, with 9 bases between the two germline ends. CDR3 DNA: TGTGCCAGTAGTATAGATCTGGGCAGCACTGAAGCTTTCTTT. It yields the protein CASSIDLGSTEAFF.

The chain is built from TRBV19 and TRBJ2-2; 10 nucleotides match TRBD2. This CDR3 comprises 14 residues. V trimming: 4 bases; J trimming: 4 bases; junction bases outside the gene matches: 0. Looked up from germline, CDR1 is LNHDA and CDR2 is SQIVND (reference sequence). The CDR3 region is CASSRTSGTGELFF. Here the CDR3 DNA reads TGTGCCAGTAGTAGGACTAGCGGCACCGGGGAGCTGTTTTTT.

The J gene is TRBJ1-1, the V gene TRBV11-3, with 7 bases fitting TRBD1. The length of the CDR3 is 12 residues. V shed 5 bases and J 4 bases; nucleotides not matched to a gene: 1. Germline V lookup: CDR1 SGHNT, CDR2 YENEEA. The CDR3: CASSPGGTEAFF. CDR3 DNA sequence: TGTGCCAGCAGCCCAGGGGGCACTGAAGCTTTCTTT. The whole variable domain, remainder taken from reference TRBV11-3 and TRBJ1-1, is EAGVVQSPRYKIIEKKQPVAFWCNPISGHNTLYWYLQNLGQGPELLIRYENEEAVDDSQLPKDRFSAERLKGVDSTLKIQPAELGDSAVYLCASSPGGTEAFFGQGTRLTVV.

CDR3 DNA: TGTGCCACCCGGCCGACCCCCCCTCCGTGGGAGAACGTC. Its translation: CATRPTPPPWENV. V and J are TRBV15 and TRBJ2-7; D may be TRBD2 (5 bases). Germline V gives CDR1 LNHNV, CDR2 YYDKDF (reference sequence). This CDR3 spans 13 amino acids.

The chain couples TRBV27 to TRBJ1-1, with 7 positions matching TRBD1. The CDR3 is 16 residues long. Germline assignment: CDR1 MNHEY and CDR2 SMNVEV (reference sequence). Trimming removed 4 bases from V and 0 bases from J; junction bases left unmatched: 8. This CDR3 is CASSSSQGEMNTEAFF. Written as DNA, the CDR3 is TGTGCCAGCAGTTCATCGCAGGGGGAGATGAACACTGAAGCTTTCTTT.

The chain recombines TRBV19 with TRBJ2-7; TRBD1 might be the D (6 bases). V was trimmed by 4 bases and J by 1 base, leaving 11 bases between them. This CDR3 has 14 residues. Germline V CDR1 and CDR2: LNHDA, SQIVND (reference sequence). CDR3 coding DNA: TGTGCCAGTAGTACGGACAGTAAATCCTACGAGCAGTACGTC. As protein: CASSTDSKSYEQYV.

The gene calls are TRBV30 and TRBJ1-2; D not resolved. The CDR3 covers 12 residues. Germline V gene sequence: CDR1 GTSNPN, CDR2 SVGIG (reference sequence). Trimming took off 1 base at V and 5 bases at J, with 8 bases between the two ends. CDR3 loop: CAWSGQFYGYTF. In DNA, the CDR3 is TGTGCCTGGAGTGGGCAGTTTTATGGCTACACCTTC.

The chain recombines TRBV7-2 with TRBJ1-5; D is undetermined. The germline CDR1 and CDR2 sequences are SGHTA and FQGNSA. Trimming left V 2 bases short and J 0 bases short, with 8 bases between. The CDR3 totals 15 residues. The CDR3 loop reads CASSLSPFSNQPQHF. The CDR3 DNA sequence: TGTGCCAGCAGCTTATCCCCCTTTAGCAATCAGCCCCAGCATTTT. The variable domain in full, with the rest retrieved from reference TRBV7-2 and TRBJ1-5, is GAGVSQSPSNKVTEKGKDVELRCDPISGHTALYWYRQSLGQGLEFLIYFQGNSAPDKSGLPSDRFSAERTGGSVSTLTIQRTQQEDSAVYLCASSLSPFSNQPQHFGDGTRLSIL.

The V gene is TRBV5-1, the J gene TRBJ2-1; TRBD2 agrees at 11 bases. The CDR3 has 16 amino acids. Trimming at V came to 0 bases and at J to 10 bases, leaving 9 bases not matched to a gene. Germline lookup yields CDR1 SGHRS and CDR2 YFSETQ. CDR3 amino acids: CASSLEGSGRAYEQFF. The CDR3 DNA is TGCGCCAGCAGCTTGGAAGGTAGCGGGAGGGCGTACGAGCAGTTCTTC.

The chain combines TRBV11-2 with TRBJ1-6; D is unresolved. The CDR3 contains 13 residues. Trimming pared 0 bases from V and 7 bases from J, leaving 4 bases between. The germline CDR1 and CDR2 sequences are SGHAT and FQNNGV. Here the CDR3 DNA reads TGTGCCAGCAGCTTAGAACTGAATTCACCCCTCCACTTT. This gives the protein CASSLELNSPLHF.

The rearrangement links TRBV6-2 or TRBV6-3 to TRBJ2-7, with 7 bases that match TRBD1. CDR1 MNHEY and CDR2 SVGEGT come from the germline V gene. Trimming removed 4 bases from V and 0 bases from J; junction bases left unmatched: 3. The CDR3 is made up of 14 amino acids. CDR3 DNA: TGTGCCAGCAGTTCCCGGACAGGCTCCTACGAGCAGTACGTC. Protein product: CASSSRTGSYEQYV.